This passage covers 21 T cell receptor beta chains from one sample sequenced in a study of blood T cell repertoires in COVID-19. Profiling relied on immunoSEQ multiplex PCR, and the TCRdb table lists in-frame clones only, not all of them. The sample shows 250,000 to 300,000 clones, around 81% of them seen only once. Sample: peripheral blood. These TCRs come from a woman in her sixties with active or convalescent COVID-19.

CDR3 residues: CASSFPGSNTGELFF. CDR3 coding DNA: TGTGCCAGCAGCTTTCCCGGGTCGAACACCGGGGAGCTGTTTTTT. The rearrangement links TRBV5-8 to TRBJ2-2, with D hard to call. The CDR3 runs 15 residues. Trimming removed 2 bases at V and 0 bases at J, with 8 bases between. Germline V gene sequence: CDR1 SGHTS, CDR2 YDEGEE.

The rearrangement joins TRBV12-3 or TRBV12-4 to TRBJ1-2, with 8 bases fitting TRBD1. The CDR3 loop spans 13 amino acids. The junction had 10 bases not matched to a gene; V was cut back by 3 bases and J by 13 bases. CDR3 in DNA: TGTGCCAGCAGTTTTGGACAGGGCGGGGCGGGCACCTTC. Protein product: CASSFGQGGAGTF.

The chain is built from TRBV3-1 (or the pseudogene TRBV3-2) and TRBJ2-1; D is possibly TRBD1 (5 bases). CDR3 size: 16 residues. Trimming stripped 1 base from V and 4 bases from J, with 14 bases between. The germline V gene encodes CDR1 LGHDT and CDR2 YNNKEL (reference sequence). The CDR3 DNA follows: TGTGCCAGCAGCCAAGCGGCCAGGGTAGGGTACAATGAGCAGTTCTTC. This translates into CASSQAARVGYNEQFF.

In nucleotides, the CDR3 is TGTGCCAGCAGTGACAGGGAAGAATACGAGCAGTACTTC. Protein sequence: CASSDREEYEQYF. The rearrangement links TRBV6-1 to TRBJ2-7; D is possibly TRBD1 (5 bases). Germline values: CDR1 MNHNS, CDR2 SASEGT. The CDR3 is made up of 13 amino acids. The germline V and J ends were trimmed by 3 bases and 4 bases, with 10 bases remaining between them.

V gene TRBV29-1 combines with J gene TRBJ2-7; TRBD1 matches 11 bases. Germline assignment: CDR1 SQVTM and CDR2 ANQGSEA. The V segment lost 3 bases and the J segment 4 bases; nucleotides outside the gene matches: 5. CDR3 size: 14 residues. DNA of the CDR3: TGCAGCGTTGACCCCGGGACAGGGGGGTACGAGCAGTACTTC. It codes for CSVDPGTGGYEQYF.

This clone was seen more than once but under ten times. The chain combines TRBV6-5 with TRBJ1-1; TRBD1 agrees at 9 bases. The CDR3 has 11 residues. Germline CDR1 is MNHEY and CDR2 is SVGAGI. The V and J ends lost 6 bases and 13 bases, in that order; junction bases with no gene match: 6. The CDR3 protein is CASRGTGLVFF. The CDR3 DNA sequence: TGTGCCAGCAGAGGGACAGGGTTGGTTTTCTTT.

A few counts support this clone. The rearrangement joins TRBV7-2 to TRBJ1-2; D possibly corresponds to TRBD1 (6 bases). The germline V and J ends were trimmed by 4 bases and 4 bases, with 7 bases remaining between them. CDR3 length: 12 residues. Germline-derived CDR1 and CDR2 are SGHTA and FQGNSA. The CDR3 reads CASSSQGYGYTF. The CDR3 DNA reads as TGTGCCAGCAGCTCACAGGGCTATGGCTACACCTTC.

The J gene is TRBJ1-6, the V gene TRBV5-5; D not resolved. Trimming took 10 bases from V and 5 from J, leaving 28 bases between them. The CDR3 length is 18 residues. The V gene's germline CDR1 is SGHKS and CDR2 YYEKEE (reference sequence). Here the CDR3 DNA reads TGTGCCGGAGGCCACGGCCCCTCATCCAAACAGAATAATTCACCCCTCCACTTT. This gives the protein CAGGHGPSSKQNNSPLHF.

This clone was seen just once. The chain has TRBV2 and TRBJ1-6, with 8 bases lining up with TRBD1. The trim removed 4 bases at V and 6 bases at J, leaving 2 bases unmatched. The CDR3 sequence is 14 residues long. CDR1 and CDR2 (germline): SNHLY, FYNNEI. The CDR3 DNA follows: TGTGCCAGCAGTGGCGACAGGGGTAATTCACCCCTCCACTTT. Translated, it gives CASSGDRGNSPLHF. Together with reference TRBV2 and TRBJ1-6, the CDR3 gives the full variable domain: EPEVTQTPSHQVTQMGQEVILRCVPISNHLYFYWYRQILGQKVEFLVSFYNNEISEKSEIFDDQFSVERPDGSNFTLKIRSTKLEDSAMYFCASSGDRGNSPLHFGNGTRLTVT.

The genes are TRBV5-4 and TRBJ1-4; D is unclear. Germline V CDR1 and CDR2: SGHNT, YYREEE (reference sequence). V was clipped by 10 bases and J by 3 bases, with 13 bases between them. CDR3 length: 13 amino acids. DNA of the CDR3: TGTGCCGCGGGAGCCGCCGCTAATGAAAAACTGTTTTTT. The encoded protein is CAAGAAANEKLFF.

The rearrangement uses TRBV6-5 and TRBJ2-1, with 12 bases fitting TRBD2. The trim removed 6 bases at V and 6 bases at J, leaving 6 bases unmatched. Germline CDR1 MNHEY, CDR2 SVGAGI. This CDR3 comprises 15 residues. The CDR3 here is CASRSSGGVLNEQFF. The DNA for the CDR3 is TGTGCCAGCAGATCTAGCGGGGGGGTCCTCAATGAGCAGTTCTTC.

The genes are TRBV10-3 and TRBJ2-7; D might be TRBD1 (5 bases). V lost 0 bases, J lost 4 bases, and 10 bases lay in between. Germline V CDR1 and CDR2: ENHRY, SYGVKD. This CDR3 is 14 amino acids long. The CDR3 nucleotides read TGTGCCATCAGTGAGTCAGGTGCAGGGTACGAGCAGTACTTC. Its protein product is CAISESGAGYEQYF.

The V and J genes are TRBV11-2 and TRBJ1-4; 7 bases agree with TRBD1. Trimming at V came to 5 bases and at J to 5 bases, leaving 8 bases not matched to a gene. The CDR3 covers 15 residues. CDR1 is SGHAT and CDR2 is FQNNGV in the germline V gene. The CDR3 nucleotides are TGTGCCAGCAGCCCGGCCAGGGGGAGGAATGAAAAACTGTTTTTT. Protein product: CASSPARGRNEKLFF.

This chain connects TRBV7-2 to TRBJ2-7, with 10 bases aligning to TRBD1. Losses at the gene ends were 7 bases for V and 5 bases for J; bases not matched to a gene: 14. Per germline, CDR1 SGHTA and CDR2 FQGNSA. The CDR3 is 16 amino acids. CDR3 bases: TGTGCCAGCAACCTACTCCCGGGACAGGGGTTCGACGAGCAGTACTTC. This gives the protein CASNLLPGQGFDEQYF.

The rearrangement joins TRBV19 to TRBJ1-1, with 10 nucleotides matching TRBD1. After removal of 7 bases from V and 4 bases from J, the junction contained 3 bases not matched to a gene. This CDR3 has 13 amino acids. CDR1 and CDR2 (germline): LNHDA, SQIVND (reference sequence). Here the CDR3 DNA reads TGTGCCAGTACCCGACAGGGGGCCACTGAAGCTTTCTTT. Translation: CASTRQGATEAFF.

V is TRBV5-6 and J is TRBJ1-5; D is perhaps TRBD1 (6 bases). The CDR3 contains 15 residues. The V end was cut by 0 bases, the J end by 5 bases, with 12 bases between. Germline values: CDR1 SGHDT, CDR2 YYEEEE. DNA for the CDR3: TGTGCCAGCAGCTTGGGCGGGGGCGGGGATCAGCCCCAGCATTTT. Its translation: CASSLGGGGDQPQHF.

The chain links TRBV6-5 to TRBJ1-5, with TRBD1 matching 12 bases. The CDR3 contains 14 residues. Trimming removed 7 bases from V and 7 bases from J; junction bases left unmatched: 5. The germline V gene has CDR1 MNHEY and CDR2 SVGAGI. The CDR3 protein is CASTGTGGGQPQHF. The CDR3 nucleotides read TGTGCCAGCACTGGGACAGGGGGCGGACAGCCCCAGCATTTT.

The chain combines TRBV5-6 with TRBJ2-5, with D possibly matching TRBD1 (6 bases). V lost 1 base and J 5 bases, leaving 12 bases between the germline ends. The CDR3 runs to 14 residues. Germline V gene data show CDR1 as SGHDT and CDR2 as YYEEEE. Here the CDR3 reads CASSLFTGIETQYF. The CDR3 region has the DNA TGTGCCAGCAGCTTGTTTACAGGGATCGAGACCCAGTACTTC.

This CDR3 reads CASSVPPGSRFYEQYF. The DNA of the CDR3 is TGTGCCAGCAGCGTTCCACCAGGGTCCCGGTTCTACGAGCAGTACTTC. The chain combines TRBV27 with TRBJ2-7; a possible D gene is TRBD1 (5 bases). The V gene's germline CDR1 is MNHEY and CDR2 SMNVEV (reference sequence). This CDR3 is built from 16 residues. V lost 6 bases and J 3 bases, leaving 21 bases between the germline ends.

This clone showed up just once. The chain uses TRBV10-3 and TRBJ1-5; D possibly corresponds to TRBD1 (6 bases). Trimming pared 11 bases from V and 1 base from J, leaving 12 bases between. The germline V gene has CDR1 ENHRY and CDR2 SYGVKD. The CDR3 has 13 residues. For the CDR3, the DNA is TGTGCCTCGAAGGGGGAGAGCAATCAGCCCCAGCATTTT. It yields the protein CASKGESNQPQHF.

The V call is TRBV10-3, the J call TRBJ2-7; 11 positions agree with TRBD1. CDR1 is ENHRY, CDR2 SYGVKD, per germline. The CDR3 is 13 amino acids. V was pared by 5 bases and J by 5 bases, with 2 bases of the junction left unmatched. CDR3 bases: TGTGCCATCAGTTGGGACAGGGGGAACGAGCAGTACTTC. Its translation: CAISWDRGNEQYF.